The source of this T cell receptor (beta chain) is a study of OX40 agonist ivuxolimab in advanced cancers. Study details: Patients receiving dose escalation had hepatocellular carcinoma, melanoma, renal cell or head and neck cancer.

CDR1 is MDHEN and CDR2 is SYDVKM in the germline V gene. The CDR3 has 16 residues. The V and J ends lost 3 bases and 12 bases, in that order; junction bases with no gene match: 17. Clones were read by immunoSEQ multiplex PCR, and TCRdb kept only the in-frame ones, dropping some. Found here are about 53,000 clones, roughly 90% of them singletons; the top ten hold approximately 1.6%. The chain couples TRBV28 to TRBJ1-5; 7 positions agree with TRBD1. The receptor's source is an adult with an advanced solid tumor such as melanoma, head and neck, liver or kidney cancer. The source was CD4+ or CD8+ T cells sorted from blood, collected in a trial of the OX40 agonist ivuxolimab. Here the CDR3 DNA reads TGTGCCAGCAGTTTCCCGTTAACAGGGGCGTCGGGAGTCCAGCATTTT. Translation gives CASSFPLTGASGVQHF.